The source of this T cell receptor beta chain is a study of blood T cell repertoires in COVID-19. For the study at large: Sample material is recorded as cDNA or gDNA derived from T cells, B-cell-depleted T cells, or PBMCs.

This CDR3 region has 14 residues. With 4 bases removed from V and 2 bases from J, the gap between germline ends came to 11 bases. Germline V lookup: CDR1 MGHDK, CDR2 SYGVNS. Assay used: immunoSEQ multiplex PCR; TCRdb lists only in-frame clones, some missing. The sample has hundreds of thousands of clones, 85% to 90% seen once. The source material was peripheral blood. This rearrangement joins TRBV25-1 to TRBJ1-2; D is perhaps TRBD1 (5 bases). This TCR derives from a woman between 50 and 59 years old with acute or convalescent COVID-19. The CDR3 DNA reads TGTGCCAGCAGTGTAGCAGGGTCCAACTATGGCTACACCTTC. Its translation: CASSVAGSNYGYTF.